The 10 T cell receptor beta chains presented below share a single source sample, sequenced in a study of blood T cell repertoires in COVID-19. The repertoire was sequenced with immunoSEQ multiplex PCR; TCRdb's copy has only in-frame clones and lacks some. The sample has about 210,000 clones, roughly 86% seen once. The sequencing sample was made of peripheral blood. Receptor source: a woman between 45 and 65 years old with active or convalescent COVID-19.

The chain employs TRBV6-6 and TRBJ1-1; a possible D gene is TRBD1 (5 bases). The length of the CDR3 is 13 residues. Germline lookup yields CDR1 MNHNY and CDR2 SVGAGI (reference sequence). The V end lost 4 bases, the J end lost 5 bases, and 11 bases lay between the germline ends. This CDR3 is CASSWGEWTEAFF. The CDR3 DNA is TGTGCCAGCAGTTGGGGGGAGTGGACTGAAGCTTTCTTT.

The gene calls are TRBV28 and TRBJ1-2; 11 bases align to TRBD1. CDR3 length: 15 amino acids. Germline V lookup: CDR1 MDHEN, CDR2 SYDVKM. With V trimmed by 5 bases and J by 7 bases, 9 bases remained unmatched. The chain's CDR3 is CASSTLDRGLAGYTF. Written as DNA, the CDR3 is TGTGCCAGCAGTACCCTGGACAGGGGGCTAGCTGGCTACACCTTC.

The chain joins TRBV28 to TRBJ1-3, with D unclear. The CDR3 spans 12 residues. Trimming cost V 2 bases and J 11 bases, with 10 bases left between them. The germline gives CDR1 MDHEN, CDR2 SYDVKM. CDR3 nucleotide sequence: TGTGCCAGCAGTTTAAAGACTCGGGCCATATATTTT. Protein: CASSLKTRAIYF. The complete variable domain, with remaining parts taken from reference TRBV28 and TRBJ1-3, reads DVKVTQSSRYLVKRTGEKVFLECVQDMDHENMFWYRQDPGLGLRLIYFSYDVKMKEKGDIPEGYSVSREKKERFSLILESASTNQTSMYLCASSLKTRAIYFGEGSWLTVV.

The rearrangement uses TRBV7-5 and TRBJ2-4; TRBD2, as called in the table, went unchecked against the DNA. TRBV7-5 is shown as a pseudogene. This CDR3 has 13 residues. This CDR3 is CVRSLDEENIQYF. In DNA form, the CDR3 reads TGTGTCAGAAGCTTAGACGAGGAAAACATTCAGTACTTC.

The CDR3 sequence: CATRGGSNTGELFF. In nucleotides, the CDR3 is TGTGCCACCAGAGGCGGGTCGAACACCGGGGAGCTGTTTTTT. The chain has TRBV24-1 and TRBJ2-2; perhaps TRBD2 as D (5 bases). Germline V gives CDR1 KGHDR, CDR2 SFDVKD. The ends were cut back, 7 bases at V and 0 bases at J, with 8 bases in the middle. The CDR3 is made up of 14 amino acids.

This clone has a single count. The V and J genes are TRBV30 and TRBJ1-4, with 7 bases matching TRBD1. The V and J ends lost 2 bases and 2 bases, in that order; junction bases with no gene match: 8. Looked up from germline, CDR1 is GTSNPN and CDR2 is SVGIG (reference sequence). The CDR3 is made up of 16 amino acids. The CDR3 sequence is CAWSRIQGPTNEKLFF. As DNA, the CDR3 is TGTGCCTGGAGTAGGATACAGGGGCCGACTAATGAAAAACTGTTTTTT.

The chain joins TRBV25-1 to TRBJ2-7; 12 nucleotides line up with TRBD1. Germline CDR1 and CDR2: MGHDK and SYGVNS. The trim removed 5 bases at V and 6 bases at J, leaving 8 bases unmatched. The CDR3 covers 15 residues. The CDR3, as DNA: TGTGCCAGCAGTCTTCCGGGACAGGGGGCAAGCGAGCAGTACTTC. Translated: CASSLPGQGASEQYF.

The CDR3 sequence is CASSEDRGRQYV. In DNA form, the CDR3 reads TGTGCCAGCAGCGAGGACAGGGGGCGGCAGTACGTC. The chain is built from TRBV5-4 and TRBJ2-7, with 11 bases matching TRBD1. Germline V gene data show CDR1 as SGHNT and CDR2 as YYREEE (reference sequence). Trimming removed 4 bases from V and 9 bases from J; junction bases left unmatched: 3. The CDR3 is 12 amino acids.

The rearrangement links TRBV5-4 to TRBJ2-2; 7 bases match TRBD1. J gave up 2 bases and V 4 bases, and 11 bases lay outside the gene matches. This CDR3 has 17 amino acids. Germline CDR1 and CDR2: SGHNT and YYREEE (reference sequence). The CDR3 nucleotides are TGTGCCAGCAGCCCGCGGCGGAACAGGGGAAACACCGGGGAGCTGTTTTTT. Encoded protein: CASSPRRNRGNTGELFF.

V gene TRBV5-1 combines with J gene TRBJ2-5; D possibly corresponds to TRBD2 (6 bases). The V gene's germline CDR1 is SGHRS and CDR2 YFSETQ. The CDR3 sequence is 17 residues long. Trimming took off 5 bases at V and 6 bases at J, with 26 bases between the two ends. CDR3 loop: CASSLTLGTSSYQTQYF. DNA of the CDR3: TGCGCCAGCAGTCTTACGTTGGGGACTTCCTCGTACCAGACCCAGTACTTC.